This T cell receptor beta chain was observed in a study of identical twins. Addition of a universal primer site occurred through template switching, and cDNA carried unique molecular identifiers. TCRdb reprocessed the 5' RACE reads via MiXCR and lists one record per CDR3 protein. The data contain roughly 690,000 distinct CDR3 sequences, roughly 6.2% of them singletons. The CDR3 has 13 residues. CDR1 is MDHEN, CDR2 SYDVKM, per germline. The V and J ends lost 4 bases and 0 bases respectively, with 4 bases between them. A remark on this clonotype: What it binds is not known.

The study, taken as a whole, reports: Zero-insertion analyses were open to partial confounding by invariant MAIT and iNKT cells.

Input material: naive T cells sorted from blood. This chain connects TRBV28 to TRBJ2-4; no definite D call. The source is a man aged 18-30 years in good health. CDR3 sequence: CASSSRAKNIQYF. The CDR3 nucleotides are TGTGCCAGCAGTTCCAGAGCCAAAAACATTCAGTACTTC.